A single sample gave rise to the 20 T cell receptor beta chains below, sequenced in a study of spatial heterogeneity in lung cancer. Time point here: sample taken at primary tumor resection. No cell sorting; template was whole RNA from tumor, lung tissue or PBMC. TCRdb recomputed calls from the 5' RACE reads with MiXCR, one row per CDR3 protein. The data show 6,000 to 7,500 distinct CDR3 sequences, 7% seen once. The source was PBMCs, collected at surgery. These receptors all stem from a male donor with early-stage non-small cell lung cancer.

As to this clonotype: A much larger clone lies one base from this, so it may be a read error. This beta chain is a stray read from a library made for alpha chains; its abundance is not meaningful. The rearrangement uses TRBV6-1 and TRBJ2-7; 7 bases agree with TRBD2. Germline V gene sequence: CDR1 MNHNS, CDR2 SASEGT. Losses at the gene ends were 10 bases for V and 0 bases for J; bases not matched to a gene: 9. The CDR3 spans 14 residues. The CDR3 reads CAIRVGGGSYEQYF. In nucleotides, the CDR3 is TGTGCCATCCGCGTTGGCGGGGGCTCCTACGAGCAGTACTTC.

This clonotype was seen many times. A library prepared for alpha chains yielded this beta chain as an off-target read; its size is of little meaning. This chain uses TRBV12-3 or TRBV12-4 with TRBJ1-2; 7 bases agree with TRBD1. CDR3 size: 13 residues. J gave up 4 bases and V 7 bases, and 6 bases lay outside the gene matches. The CDR3 region is CASTGTDFYGYTF. The CDR3 coding sequence is TGTGCCAGCACCGGGACAGACTTCTATGGCTACACCTTC.

Many counts were recorded for this clonotype. A library made for alpha chains picked up this beta chain off target, so its size means little. The rearrangement links TRBV16 to TRBJ2-1; 7 bases match TRBD1. Germline V CDR1 and CDR2: KGHSY, FQNENV. V dropped 3 bases and J dropped 9; count of bases not matched to a gene: 14. This CDR3 has 16 residues. The CDR3 DNA sequence: TGTGCCAGCAGCCAGATAGGACAGGATCCTAGGAGTGAGCAGTTCTTC. This gives the protein CASSQIGQDPRSEQFF.

This clonotype was seen at least ten times. Because this beta chain is a stray read in a library intended to capture alpha chains, its abundance should not be given much weight. The chain carries TRBV2 and TRBJ2-7; 7 bases fit TRBD2. The CDR3 loop spans 15 amino acids. V shed 6 bases and J 5 bases; nucleotides not matched to a gene: 13. Germline loops: CDR1 SNHLY, CDR2 FYNNEI. The CDR3 here is CASRIEWEGLDEQYF. CDR3 in DNA: TGTGCCAGCAGAATAGAGTGGGAGGGCCTCGACGAGCAGTACTTC.

This clonotype was recorded at least ten times. Found in a library prepared for alpha chains, this beta chain is an off-target read, and its abundance has little meaning. The CDR3 loop is CATSRDFDPTEAFF. CDR3 DNA sequence: TGTGCCACCAGCAGAGATTTCGATCCCACTGAAGCTTTCTTT. The chain is built from TRBV15 and TRBJ1-1; D remains ambiguous. Germline loops: CDR1 LNHNV, CDR2 YYDKDF (reference sequence). The CDR3 loop spans 14 amino acids. Deletions cut 0 bases from V and 4 bases from J, with 9 bases between.

Regarding this clonotype: The size of this beta chain means little, since it is a stray read in a library made for alpha chains. The chain is built from TRBV2 and TRBJ1-5; D uncertain. The CDR3 has 16 residues. Trimming removed 5 bases at V and 5 bases at J, with 19 bases between. Germline values: CDR1 SNHLY, CDR2 FYNNEI. The CDR3 nucleotides are TGTGCCAGCAGTAGAGGAGCGGGGTTTAATGATCAGCCCCAGCATTTT. As protein: CASSRGAGFNDQPQHF.

This clonotype was counted ten times or more. Little can be read into the size of this beta chain, an off-target read in a library designed for alpha chains. The chain links TRBV7-2 to TRBJ1-4; 8 bases fit TRBD1. V was clipped by 5 bases and J by 8 bases; unmatched bases: 10. In germline, CDR1 is SGHTA, CDR2 FQGNSA. There are 15 residues in the CDR3. CDR3 sequence reads: CASSIQTGAREKLFF. CDR3 in DNA: TGTGCCAGCAGCATCCAGACAGGGGCTCGGGAAAAACTGTTTTTT.

This clonotype was seen ten or more times. This beta chain came through as a stray read in a library set up for alpha chains, and its size says little. The chain uses TRBV6-6 and TRBJ2-1; 13 bases map to TRBD2. V lost 2 bases and J lost 7; bases outside the gene matches: 5. Germline values: CDR1 MNHNY, CDR2 SVGAGI (reference sequence). This CDR3 is built from 16 residues. CDR3 region: CASSYKTSGGRNEQFF. Here the CDR3 DNA reads TGTGCCAGCAGTTACAAGACTAGCGGGGGGAGGAATGAGCAGTTCTTC.

This clonotype was seen many times. Found in a library prepared for alpha chains, this beta chain is an off-target read, and its abundance has little meaning. The rearrangement uses TRBV7-9 and TRBJ2-7; 11 nucleotides agree with TRBD2. The CDR3 has 15 residues. Per germline, CDR1 SEHNR and CDR2 FQNEAQ (reference sequence). J was trimmed by 7 bases and V by 1 base; bases with no gene match: 6. DNA for the CDR3: TGTGCCAGCAGCTTAGTGACTAGCGGGGCTCGGGAGCAGTACTTC. This translates into CASSLVTSGAREQYF.

This clonotype was recorded a few times. This beta chain turned up in a library designed for alpha chains; as an off-target read, its abundance says little. The chain carries TRBV2 and TRBJ1-4; no clear D. This CDR3 has 15 amino acids. V shed 7 bases and J shed 0 bases, with 12 bases lying between them. CDR1 is SNHLY and CDR2 is FYNNEI in the germline V gene. CDR3 bases: TGTGCCAGCACCATTGATCTTGCAACTAATGAAAAACTGTTTTTT. Protein sequence: CASTIDLATNEKLFF.

This clonotype was counted many times. This beta chain is off target for a library built for alpha chains, so its abundance means little. CDR3 region: CAAARPTNTGELFF. CDR3 nucleotide sequence: TGTGCCGCGGCCAGGCCGACGAACACCGGGGAGCTGTTTTTT. This chain uses TRBV7-9 with TRBJ2-2, with D uncertain. Trimming left V 11 bases short and J 0 bases short, with 13 bases between. Looked up from germline, CDR1 is SEHNR and CDR2 is FQNEAQ (reference sequence). The CDR3 extends over 14 amino acids.

This clonotype was recorded many times. Little can be read into the size of this beta chain, an off-target read in a library designed for alpha chains. This chain connects TRBV6-1 to TRBJ2-1, with 12 positions matching TRBD2. J gave up 6 bases and V 1 base, and 7 bases lay outside the gene matches. CDR1 MNHNS and CDR2 SASEGT come from the germline V gene. The CDR3 consists of 17 residues. The CDR3 DNA sequence: TGTGCCAGCAGTGAAGTTCTGGGACTAGCGGGCTTCAATGAGCAGTTCTTC. The encoded protein is CASSEVLGLAGFNEQFF.

At least ten counts were recorded for this clonotype. In a library made to pick up alpha chains, this beta chain is a stray read with a size that means little. The rearrangement joins TRBV6-6 to TRBJ1-3; no definite D call. CDR1 and CDR2 (germline): MNHNY, SVGAGI (reference sequence). CDR3 size: 14 residues. V shed 6 bases and J shed 0 bases, with 9 bases lying between them. The CDR3 region is CASSVGGSGNTIYF. CDR3 DNA sequence: TGTGCCAGCAGCGTAGGCGGCTCTGGAAACACCATATATTTT.

This clonotype was counted only a few times. Within a library made for alpha chains, this beta chain is off target, and its count is uninformative. The chain joins TRBV20-1 to TRBJ2-3, with a weak D call TRBD2 (6 bases). The V end was cut by 1 base, the J end by 2 bases, with 16 bases between. Germline assignment: CDR1 DFQATT and CDR2 SNEGSKA (reference sequence). This CDR3 spans 16 amino acids. The CDR3 spells CSARVEGWGPTDTQYF. CDR3 nucleotides: TGCAGTGCTAGAGTGGAGGGTTGGGGCCCCACAGATACGCAGTATTTT.

The sample holds many counts of this clonotype. Found in a library prepared for alpha chains, this beta chain is an off-target read, and its abundance has little meaning. The rearrangement joins TRBV6-1 to TRBJ2-1; no clear D gene. This CDR3 region has 16 residues. Trimming shortened V by 0 bases and J by 9 bases, and 18 bases separated the two germline ends. Germline CDR1 is MNHNS and CDR2 is SASEGT. As DNA, the CDR3 is TGTGCCAGCAGTGAAGCCCCACGGAGCGTTCTCCCTGAGCAGTTCTTC. Translated, it gives CASSEAPRSVLPEQFF.

This clonotype was found a few times. This beta chain is a stray sequence in a library constructed for alpha chains; its clone size is not meaningful. The chain joins TRBV6-5 to TRBJ2-1, with 7 bases matching TRBD1. The CDR3 is made up of 13 amino acids. Germline assignment: CDR1 MNHEY and CDR2 SVGAGI. V lost 4 bases to trimming and J lost 7 bases; unmatched junction nucleotides: 4. The CDR3: CASSFNRGNEQFF. CDR3 nucleotides: TGTGCCAGCAGTTTTAACAGGGGTAATGAGCAGTTCTTC.

This clonotype came up many times. Since the library was made to target alpha chains, this beta chain is a stray read and its abundance is not meaningful. The J gene is TRBJ1-6, the V gene TRBV5-4; TRBD1 is a possible D gene (5 bases). V was trimmed by 3 bases and J by 9 bases, leaving 13 bases between them. In germline, CDR1 is SGHNT, CDR2 YYREEE (reference sequence). This CDR3 is 14 amino acids long. CDR3 bases: TGTGCCAGCAGCTATGACAGCTTTGGTTCACCCCTCCACTTT. Amino acids: CASSYDSFGSPLHF.

This clonotype was seen only a few times. This beta chain is off target for a library built for alpha chains, so its abundance means little. This chain uses TRBV5-1 with TRBJ2-1, with 15 nucleotides matching TRBD2. V gave up 4 bases and J gave up 5 bases; unmatched junction bases: 16. In germline, CDR1 is SGHRS, CDR2 YFSETQ. The CDR3 is made up of 20 amino acids. The CDR3 DNA sequence: TGCGCCAGCAGCGGCGGGAGGGTAGGACTAGCGGGAGGGCCGCACAATGAGCAGTTCTTC. Translated, it gives CASSGGRVGLAGGPHNEQFF.

This clonotype was seen ten or more times. Little can be read into the size of this beta chain, an off-target read in a library designed for alpha chains. The chain links TRBV2 to TRBJ2-3; TRBD2 matches 10 bases. The CDR3 contains 16 residues. J was trimmed by 2 bases and V by 4 bases; bases with no gene match: 6. CDR1 and CDR2 (germline): SNHLY, FYNNEI. In DNA form, the CDR3 reads TGTGCCAGCAGTGTAATTAGCGGGGGGTTCACAGATACGCAGTATTTT. Translation: CASSVISGGFTDTQYF.

This clonotype has ten or more counts. Little can be read into the size of this beta chain, an off-target read in a library designed for alpha chains. The chain combines TRBV15 with TRBJ2-1, with TRBD1 as a possible D gene (6 bases). The germline V and J ends were trimmed by 0 bases and 4 bases, with 10 bases remaining between them. The CDR3 totals 15 residues. The V gene's germline CDR1 is LNHNV and CDR2 YYDKDF (reference sequence). For the CDR3, the DNA is TGTGCCACCAGCAGAGATCTCAGGGGATACAATGAGCAGTTCTTC. Protein sequence: CATSRDLRGYNEQFF.